The table lists the clone carrying this TCR beta chain with a count of one. TCR alpha and beta CDR3 regions were amplified from RNA using iRepertoire nested multiplex PCR. TCRdb ran MiXCR on the multiplex PCR reads and lists one entry per CDR3 protein. The sample gives roughly 1,500 distinct CDR3 sequences, 65% to 85% of which show up once; roughly 61% is in the top ten. The data belong to a study of glioma-infiltrating T cells. The CDR3 extends over 14 amino acids. The V gene end was trimmed by 5 bases and the J gene end by 3 bases; junction bases not matched to a gene: 2. Germline V gene lookup returns CDR1 MNHNS and CDR2 SASEGT.

Sequenced: glioma tissue, nonneoplastic brain tissue, or PBMCs (not recorded which). This clonotype originated in a human donor with low-grade glioma or glioblastoma, undergoing nonglioma brain surgery, or in good health (not recorded which). Some clones in this sample may be carry-over from other donors' samples. The chain joins TRBV6-1 to TRBJ2-1; TRBD1 aligns across 9 bases. The DNA of the CDR3 is TGTGCCAGCAGTATGGACAGGGGCTACAATGAGCAGTTCTTC. This sequence encodes CASSMDRGYNEQFF.